This T cell receptor beta chain was captured in a study of blood T cell repertoires in COVID-19. Study summary: PBMCs, B-cell-depleted T cells, or T cells were the source of the cDNA or gDNA that made up the material.

This CDR3 comprises 13 residues. Trimming took 6 bases from V and 0 from J, leaving 8 bases between them. CDR1 is LNHDA, CDR2 SQIVND, per germline (reference sequence). Data came from immunoSEQ multiplex PCR; TCRdb stores just in-frame clones and leaves some out. This sample has 300,000 to 450,000 clones; around 86% occur once, and the top ten carry around 3%. The receptor was isolated from a human donor in a cohort sampled during active COVID-19. Sequencing used peripheral blood. The rearrangement uses TRBV19 and TRBJ1-1; D remains ambiguous. The CDR3 protein is CASSYFVNTEAFF. Here the CDR3 DNA reads TGTGCCAGTAGCTACTTTGTGAACACTGAAGCTTTCTTT.